The rows below give T cell receptor beta chains drawn from one sample of a study of T-cell reconstitution after alpha-beta-depleted transplantation in children. A single record per CDR3 protein comes from TCRdb applying MiXCR to the PCR reads. The top ten clones hold roughly 28% of a sample with just over 950,000 distinct CDR3 sequences, about 29% of them seen once. The sample here was PBMCs, mostly from graft donor cells, taken 360 days after TCRalphabeta/CD19-depleted stem cell transplant. The source of these receptors is a boy under three years old who had a stem cell transplant for SCID, so the T cells may come from the graft donor. Both conserved end residues are part of each CDR3. The order of the fields is V gene, J gene, clone size, D gene, CDR3 DNA, CDR3 protein. A D gene is named only where the DNA matches it firmly. Clone size is given for some rows only: seen once, a few or many times, or a class if the clone is expanded.

v_gene: TRBV4-1
j_gene: TRBJ2-5
abundance: many
d_gene: -
CDR3nt: TGCGCCAGCAGCGGGAGGCAGGGGGAATACTCTAAGTGGTACTTC
CDR3aa: CASSGRQGEYSKWYF

v_gene: TRBV12-3/TRBV12-4
j_gene: TRBJ2-1
abundance: once
d_gene: TRBD2
CDR3nt: TGTGCCAGCAGTTTAGGGAGATGGGACGGGGGGGCCGTAAATGAGCAGTTCTTC
CDR3aa: CASSLGRWDGGAVNEQFF

v_gene: TRBV12-3/TRBV12-4
j_gene: TRBJ2-2
abundance: -
d_gene: TRBD2
CDR3nt: TGTGCCAGCAGTTTAGAACTAGCGGGGGGAACCACCGGGGAGCTGTTTTTT
CDR3aa: CASSLELAGGTTGELFF

v_gene: TRBV2
j_gene: TRBJ2-5
abundance: -
d_gene: -
CDR3nt: TGTGCCAGCAGTGGACCGGACGCTGGAGGAGAGACCCAGTACTTC
CDR3aa: CASSGPDAGGETQYF

v_gene: TRBV30
j_gene: TRBJ2-1
abundance: -
d_gene: TRBD2
CDR3nt: TGTGCCTGGAGTGTAGCTAGCGGGGTTGGGAATGAGCAGTTCTTC
CDR3aa: CAWSVASGVGNEQFF

v_gene: TRBV10-2
j_gene: TRBJ2-7
abundance: -
d_gene: TRBD1
CDR3nt: TGCGCCACCGGTGATCGACAGGGGACCCACGAGCAGTACTTC
CDR3aa: CATGDRQGTHEQYF

v_gene: TRBV5-1
j_gene: TRBJ1-1
abundance: few
d_gene: -
CDR3nt: TGCGCCAGCAGTCAGAGGAAGAACACTGAAGCTTTCTTT
CDR3aa: CASSQRKNTEAFF

v_gene: TRBV20-1
j_gene: TRBJ2-1
abundance: -
d_gene: -
CDR3nt: TGCAGTGCTATAAGCGACAATGAGCAGTTCTTC
CDR3aa: CSAISDNEQFF

v_gene: TRBV15
j_gene: TRBJ2-6
abundance: once
d_gene: -
CDR3nt: TGTGCCACCAGCAGAGATCCCCGGGGGAACTCTGGGGCCAACGTCCTGACTTTC
CDR3aa: CATSRDPRGNSGANVLTF

v_gene: TRBV20-1
j_gene: TRBJ2-2
abundance: few
d_gene: -
CDR3nt: TGCAGTGCTAGGAGGGGGGCCGGGGAGCTGTTTTTT
CDR3aa: CSARRGAGELFF

v_gene: TRBV7-3
j_gene: TRBJ2-3
abundance: -
d_gene: -
CDR3nt: TGTGCCAGCAGCAGCTACACGGGGGATACGCAGTATTTT
CDR3aa: CASSSYTGDTQYF

v_gene: TRBV20-1
j_gene: TRBJ2-1
abundance: -
d_gene: TRBD2
CDR3nt: TGCAGTGCTAGAGCCGCGGGGGGGACCGTAGTTGCTTCTTATGAGCAGTTCTTC
CDR3aa: CSARAAGGTVVASYEQFF

v_gene: TRBV5-1
j_gene: TRBJ1-1
abundance: -
d_gene: TRBD1
CDR3nt: TGCGCCAGCAGCACCGGGACAGGGGCTGCGAACACTGAAGCTTTCTTT
CDR3aa: CASSTGTGAANTEAFF

v_gene: TRBV9
j_gene: TRBJ2-7
abundance: -
d_gene: TRBD2
CDR3nt: TGTGCCAGCAGCGAGCGGGGCCTTGGGGCCTACGAGCAGTACTTC
CDR3aa: CASSERGLGAYEQYF

v_gene: TRBV6-5
j_gene: TRBJ2-5
abundance: -
d_gene: -
CDR3nt: TGTGCCAGCAGTTACTCGGCAGCGGCCAACCAAGAGACCCAGTACTTC
CDR3aa: CASSYSAAANQETQYF

v_gene: TRBV12-3/TRBV12-4
j_gene: TRBJ2-7
abundance: -
d_gene: TRBD1
CDR3nt: TGTGCCAGCAGGTGGACAGGGGGCCGGGGTGAGCAGTACTTC
CDR3aa: CASRWTGGRGEQYF

v_gene: TRBV4-2
j_gene: TRBJ1-2
abundance: -
d_gene: -
CDR3nt: TGTGCCAGCAGCCAAGTGGGGGGCAGCCAGCTCGGGTATGATGGCTACACCTTC
CDR3aa: CASSQVGGSQLGYDGYTF

v_gene: TRBV20-1
j_gene: TRBJ1-5
abundance: -
d_gene: -
CDR3nt: TGCAGTGCTAGAGTGGGAGAGGAAGATCAGCCCCAGCATTTT
CDR3aa: CSARVGEEDQPQHF

v_gene: TRBV7-7
j_gene: TRBJ1-5
abundance: -
d_gene: -
CDR3nt: TGTGTCCGAGGCGGGGGCAGGAGCAATCAGCCCCAGCATTTT
CDR3aa: CVRGGGRSNQPQHF

v_gene: TRBV3-1
j_gene: TRBJ2-1
abundance: -
d_gene: -
CDR3nt: TGTGCCAGCAGCCAAGGAAATCTAGCCTACTACTCCTACAATGAGCAGTTCTTC
CDR3aa: CASSQGNLAYYSYNEQFF

v_gene: TRBV20-1
j_gene: TRBJ2-2
abundance: -
d_gene: -
CDR3nt: TGCAGTGCTAGTAGGTCGCAGCCGGGCGGCGGGGAGCTGTTTTTT
CDR3aa: CSASRSQPGGGELFF

v_gene: TRBV5-1
j_gene: TRBJ2-5
abundance: few
d_gene: -
CDR3nt: TGCGCCAGCAGCGGAACAGGGTTAGGAGAGACCCAGTACTTC
CDR3aa: CASSGTGLGETQYF

v_gene: TRBV7-2
j_gene: TRBJ2-5
abundance: -
d_gene: TRBD1
CDR3nt: TGTGCCAGCACCACTGGACAGGCGTTGGAGACCCAGTACTTC
CDR3aa: CASTTGQALETQYF

v_gene: TRBV20-1
j_gene: TRBJ1-1
abundance: -
d_gene: -
CDR3nt: TGCAGTGGTACGGGCGGGAGCATGAACACTGAAGCTTTCTTT
CDR3aa: CSGTGGSMNTEAFF

v_gene: TRBV5-1
j_gene: TRBJ2-5
abundance: -
d_gene: -
CDR3nt: TGCGCCAGCAGCTTGGCTTCCGGGACGGTGGCAAGTGGAGAGACCCAGTACTTC
CDR3aa: CASSLASGTVASGETQYF

v_gene: TRBV6-5
j_gene: TRBJ1-1
abundance: few
d_gene: -
CDR3nt: TGTGCCAGCAGTTACCCGGAGGCCACTGAAGCTTTCTTT
CDR3aa: CASSYPEATEAFF

v_gene: TRBV5-1
j_gene: TRBJ2-3
abundance: -
d_gene: TRBD2
CDR3nt: TGCGCCAGCAGCTTGGGACTAGCTCCTCCAGATACGCAGTATTTT
CDR3aa: CASSLGLAPPDTQYF

v_gene: TRBV29-1
j_gene: TRBJ2-5
abundance: few
d_gene: -
CDR3nt: TGCAGCGTTGAAAAGAGGAGCTGGGCTTTTGGAGAGACCCAGTACTTC
CDR3aa: CSVEKRSWAFGETQYF

v_gene: TRBV20-1
j_gene: TRBJ2-2
abundance: few
d_gene: -
CDR3nt: TGCAGTGCTAGGGGCTCAGGCCAGCCCTGGAACACCGGGGAGCTGTTTTTT
CDR3aa: CSARGSGQPWNTGELFF

v_gene: TRBV7-9
j_gene: TRBJ2-1
abundance: few
d_gene: -
CDR3nt: TGTGCCAGCGGGCCGAGGGATTCCAATGAGCAGTTCTTC
CDR3aa: CASGPRDSNEQFF

v_gene: TRBV5-5
j_gene: TRBJ2-3
abundance: few
d_gene: TRBD1
CDR3nt: TGTGCCAGCGGATCGGCGGTAACCGGGACAGTTGTCACAGATACGCAGTATTTT
CDR3aa: CASGSAVTGTVVTDTQYF

v_gene: TRBV12-3/TRBV12-4
j_gene: TRBJ2-7
abundance: few
d_gene: -
CDR3nt: TGTGCCAGCAGTTTACAGGCAACGATACGGGATGAGCAGTACTTC
CDR3aa: CASSLQATIRDEQYF

v_gene: TRBV24-1
j_gene: TRBJ2-1
abundance: -
d_gene: -
CDR3nt: TGTGCCACCAGAGAAACCCTCTTGAGCTTCTTC
CDR3aa: CATRETLLSFF

v_gene: TRBV7-6
j_gene: TRBJ1-6
abundance: -
d_gene: -
CDR3nt: TGTGCCAGCAGCTTTGGGCCCGGGGAGGGTTCACCCCTCCACTTT
CDR3aa: CASSFGPGEGSPLHF

v_gene: TRBV4-3
j_gene: TRBJ1-2
abundance: -
d_gene: TRBD1
CDR3nt: TGCGCCAGCAGCCAAGATAGCCCAGGGGGGAACTATGGCTACACCTTC
CDR3aa: CASSQDSPGGNYGYTF

v_gene: TRBV7-2
j_gene: TRBJ2-3
abundance: -
d_gene: -
CDR3nt: TGTGCCAGCAGCTTAGAGCCCCCGGGGTGGGATGTGCAGTATTTT
CDR3aa: CASSLEPPGWDVQYF

v_gene: TRBV6-5
j_gene: TRBJ1-5
abundance: -
d_gene: -
CDR3nt: TGTGCCAGCACCCCCTCCGAGGGGAAAAAACTGTGGCCCCAGCATTTT
CDR3aa: CASTPSEGKKLWPQHF

v_gene: TRBV18
j_gene: TRBJ2-3
abundance: once
d_gene: -
CDR3nt: TGTGCCAGCTCACCCTCGTCCATTCAGATTACAGATACGCAGTATTTT
CDR3aa: CASSPSSIQITDTQYF

v_gene: TRBV28
j_gene: TRBJ2-6
abundance: -
d_gene: -
CDR3nt: TGTGCCAGCAGCTTCGAGGTGATCGGGGCCAACGTCCTGACTTTC
CDR3aa: CASSFEVIGANVLTF

v_gene: TRBV6-1
j_gene: TRBJ2-5
abundance: -
d_gene: -
CDR3nt: TGTGCCGGCAGCCGAACGGCCTATCCAGAAGGGACCCAGTACTTC
CDR3aa: CAGSRTAYPEGTQYF

v_gene: TRBV6-1
j_gene: TRBJ1-5
abundance: few
d_gene: TRBD1
CDR3nt: TGTGCCAGCTCCCGGGACAGGGTAAGCAATCAGCCCCAGCATTTT
CDR3aa: CASSRDRVSNQPQHF

v_gene: TRBV9
j_gene: TRBJ2-7
abundance: -
d_gene: -
CDR3nt: TGTGCCAGCAGCGTACTCCCGGGGCTTTACTACGAGCAGTACTTC
CDR3aa: CASSVLPGLYYEQYF

v_gene: TRBV25-1
j_gene: TRBJ2-3
abundance: few
d_gene: -
CDR3nt: TGTGCCAGCAGTGATCCGCCGCCTTTACCAGATACGCAGTATTTT
CDR3aa: CASSDPPPLPDTQYF

v_gene: TRBV15
j_gene: TRBJ2-2
abundance: once
d_gene: -
CDR3nt: TGTGCCACCAGCGAACCGGAGAACACCGGGGAGCTGTTTTTT
CDR3aa: CATSEPENTGELFF

v_gene: TRBV12-3/TRBV12-4
j_gene: TRBJ1-5
abundance: -
d_gene: TRBD1
CDR3nt: TGTGCCAGCAGCTTAGGGACAGGGGGTAGCAATCAGCCCCAGCATTTT
CDR3aa: CASSLGTGGSNQPQHF

v_gene: TRBV10-3
j_gene: TRBJ1-2
abundance: once
d_gene: TRBD1
CDR3nt: TGTGCCATCAGAGTTAAGACAGGGGGAAGCTATGGCTACACCTTC
CDR3aa: CAIRVKTGGSYGYTF

v_gene: TRBV15
j_gene: TRBJ1-5
abundance: -
d_gene: -
CDR3nt: TGTGCCACCAGCAGAGAGTGGGGGGGCAATCAGCCCCAGCATTTT
CDR3aa: CATSREWGGNQPQHF